This T cell receptor (beta chain) was captured in a study of blood T cells in healthy people across ages. The germline CDR1 and CDR2 sequences are SGHRS and YFSETQ. V was cut by 0 bases and J by 5 bases, with 17 bases left in between. The CDR3 runs 16 residues. Study-level results: TCR beta diversity, measured per million T cells, fell in a roughly linear way with age. CMV infection status of these donors was not known.

About this clonotype: Its specificity is unknown.

The second PCR ran about 6 to 11 cycles with a sample-barcoded 5' primer and J-beta primers. A tag from a template-switch adaptor with 12 random nucleotides marked each cDNA molecule. TCRdb analysed the 5' RACE reads with MiXCR anew, one entry per CDR3 protein. The data hold 730,000 or so distinct CDR3 sequences, with roughly two fifths observed a single time. The chain joins TRBV5-1 to TRBJ2-5; a weak D match, TRBD1 (5 bases). The source is a man older than 75 in good health. Sequencing was done on a sample of blood. CDR3 sequence: CASSLEPGMAAETQYF. The CDR3 coding sequence is TGCGCCAGCAGCTTGGAACCAGGGATGGCGGCGGAGACCCAGTACTTC.